This T cell receptor beta chain derives from a study of T-cell memory formation after mild COVID-19. Overall study context: Each donor largely had its own TCR clusters.

TCRdb independently ran MiXCR on the 5' RACE reads; one entry per CDR3 protein. The repertoire includes some 440,000 distinct CDR3 sequences, more than 20% of them detected once, and approximately 12% sits in the top ten. This CDR3 is 14 amino acids long. Germline loops: CDR1 DFQATT, CDR2 SNEGSKA (reference sequence). The ends lost 5 bases at V and 3 bases at J; junction bases unmatched: 6. This clonotype was detected only a few times. Its specificity is unknown. Study outcomes and limitations: Day 15 to 85 contracting clones showed balanced CD4/CD8; day 15 to 37 expanders favored CD4+.

The receptor was derived from an adult woman who had mild COVID-19 (a few samples of this study predate the infection). Cell type and time point are not known. The V gene is TRBV20-1, the J gene TRBJ2-7, with TRBD1 matching 11 bases. Sequencing was carried out using PBMCs or a T cell subset sorted from them (not recorded which). This CDR3 is CSARPGQGGYEQYF. CDR3 in DNA: TGCAGTGCTCGTCCGGGACAGGGGGGCTACGAGCAGTACTTC.